The 18 T cell receptor beta chains presented below share a single source sample, sequenced in a study of blood T cells in healthy people across ages. The second PCR ran roughly 6 to 11 cycles with a sample-barcoded 5' primer and J-beta primers. A single record per CDR3 protein comes from TCRdb applying MiXCR to the 5' RACE reads. The top ten hold 9.4% of the sample, which has around 700,000 distinct CDR3 sequences, just under 25% seen once. The data were also submitted as part of a second study, on T cells of mothers and their children.

The sequenced sample was blood. The source of these receptors is a boy younger than 18 in good health.

There are a few counts of this clonotype. The chain employs TRBV7-3 and TRBJ2-1; no definite D call. The V end lost 1 base, the J end lost 5 bases, and 3 bases lay between the germline ends. The germline gives CDR1 SGHTA, CDR2 FQGTGA. The CDR3 runs to 12 residues. CDR3 in amino acids: CASSLNNNEQFF. The CDR3 region has the DNA TGTGCCAGCAGCTTAAACAACAATGAGCAGTTCTTC.

This clonotype was detected a few times. The J gene is TRBJ2-1, the V gene TRBV4-1; 8 positions agree with TRBD2. The J call may be in error: the DNA end matches TRBJ2-5 better. The CDR3 is 15 amino acids. Germline CDR1 MGHRA, CDR2 YSYEKL. In DNA form, the CDR3 reads TGCGCCAGCAGCCCCTTCCACGGGGGGGAAGAGACCCAGTACTTC. Translation gives CASSPFHGGEETQYF.

The chain combines TRBV5-1 with TRBJ2-5; a possible D gene is TRBD2 (6 bases). Per the germline V gene, CDR1 is SGHRS and CDR2 is YFSETQ. V was cut by 3 bases and J by 2 bases, with 14 bases left in between. The CDR3 totals 15 residues. The DNA of the CDR3 is TGCGCCAGCAGCTCCGCCATGGCGGGGCAAGAGACCCAGTACTTC. It specifies CASSSAMAGQETQYF.

This clonotype was picked up a small number of times. This chain links TRBV9 with TRBJ2-1; possibly TRBD1 or TRBD2 for D (5 bases each). Germline values: CDR1 SGDLS, CDR2 YYNGEE. Trimming cost V 0 bases and J 2 bases, with 9 bases left between them. The length of the CDR3 is 15 residues. Here the CDR3 reads CASSVGDGTYNEQFF. CDR3 coding DNA: TGTGCCAGCAGCGTAGGGGACGGCACCTACAATGAGCAGTTCTTC.

The gene calls are TRBV5-1 and TRBJ1-4; tentative D call: TRBD1 (6 bases). The CDR3 has 15 residues. Germline V gene lookup returns CDR1 SGHRS and CDR2 YFSETQ. The V and J ends lost 4 bases and 0 bases respectively, with 10 bases between them. CDR3 protein: CASSKDRTTNEKLFF. As DNA, the CDR3 is TGCGCCAGCAGCAAGGACAGAACAACTAATGAAAAACTGTTTTTT.

This clonotype was counted between two and nine times. This sequence joins TRBV9 and TRBJ1-1; TRBD1 might be the D (5 bases). The germline V gene encodes CDR1 SGDLS and CDR2 YYNGEE. Trimming shortened V by 0 bases and J by 8 bases, and 11 bases separated the two germline ends. The CDR3 runs 13 residues. Written as DNA, the CDR3 is TGTGCCAGCAGCGTAGACGAGGGGCCGGAAGCTTTCTTT. Translated: CASSVDEGPEAFF.

This clonotype has only a few counts. V usage is TRBV27 and J usage is TRBJ1-2; D not certain. Germline V gene sequence: CDR1 MNHEY, CDR2 SMNVEV (reference sequence). CDR3 length equals 13 residues. V lost 4 bases, J lost 6 bases, and 12 bases lay in between. In nucleotides, the CDR3 is TGTGCCAGCAGTTGGCAGGACGGGGATGGCTACACCTTC. Translation gives CASSWQDGDGYTF.

The rearrangement joins TRBV12-3 or TRBV12-4 to TRBJ2-1; TRBD2 matches 7 bases. The CDR3 totals 17 residues. Unmatched junction bases numbered 18, after V lost 5 bases and J lost 8 bases. The chain's CDR3 is CASSPSHGLVILDEQFF. DNA for the CDR3: TGTGCCAGCAGTCCGTCTCATGGACTAGTAATTCTGGATGAGCAGTTCTTC.

The chain has TRBV24-1 and TRBJ2-1; 10 positions agree with TRBD2. After removal of 5 bases from V and 0 bases from J, the junction contained 6 bases not matched to a gene. The CDR3 runs to 17 residues. Germline V gene lookup returns CDR1 KGHDR and CDR2 SFDVKD. The CDR3 DNA sequence: TGTGCCACCAGTGGCCCACCTAGCGGGAGCTCCTACAATGAGCAGTTCTTC. As protein: CATSGPPSGSSYNEQFF.

The chain is built from TRBV7-2 and TRBJ1-1; 8 nucleotides match TRBD1. Germline V gene lookup returns CDR1 SGHTA and CDR2 FQGNSA. V shed 1 base, J shed 12 bases, and the junction held 4 bases outside the gene matches. There are 12 residues in the CDR3. CDR3 region: CASSLGRGLTFF. The CDR3 DNA reads as TGTGCCAGCAGCTTAGGCAGGGGGCTAACTTTCTTT.

The sample holds one count of this clonotype. This sequence joins TRBV7-9 and TRBJ2-7; 9 bases are a match to TRBD2. Trimming at V came to 5 bases and at J to 5 bases, leaving 13 bases not matched to a gene. The length of the CDR3 is 16 residues. Germline CDR1 is SEHNR and CDR2 is FQNEAQ (reference sequence). This chain's CDR3 is CASSRLQAGGSHEQYF. Here the CDR3 DNA reads TGTGCCAGCAGCCGACTCCAGGCGGGAGGGTCCCACGAGCAGTACTTC. Full variable domain (missing parts from reference TRBV7-9 and TRBJ2-7): DTGVSQNPRHKITKRGQNVTFRCDPISEHNRLYWYRQTLGQGPEFLTYFQNEAQLEKSRLLSDRFSAERPKGSFSTLEIQRTEQGDSAMYLCASSRLQAGGSHEQYFGPGTRLTVT.

This clonotype has just a few counts. The rearrangement uses TRBV28 and TRBJ2-5; 7 bases are a match to TRBD2. The J call could be wrong; TRBJ2-1 is a better fit for the DNA end. The CDR3 is made up of 14 amino acids. Germline loops: CDR1 MDHEN, CDR2 SYDVKM. In nucleotides, the CDR3 is TGTGCCAGCAGCTTTATGAGGGAGGGTGGCGAGCAGTTCTTC. It is translated as CASSFMREGGEQFF.

The CDR3 coding sequence is TGTGCCAGCAGTGAAGCTAGCGGATCCTACAATGAGCAGTTCTTC. This codes for CASSEASGSYNEQFF. The genes are TRBV12-3 or TRBV12-4 and TRBJ2-5; TRBD2 matches 7 bases. Judging by the DNA end, TRBJ2-1 fits better; the J call may be wrong. The CDR3 extends over 15 amino acids.

V and J are TRBV6-6 and TRBJ2-5; 10 bases agree with TRBD1. CDR1 is MNHNY and CDR2 is SVGAGI in the germline V gene (reference sequence). Trimming took 6 bases from V and 2 from J; bases not matched to a gene: 9. The CDR3 has 16 amino acids. The CDR3 here is CASRTTGTGDQETQYF. CDR3 in DNA: TGTGCCAGCAGGACGACCGGGACAGGGGATCAAGAGACCCAGTACTTC.

About this clonotype: One end of the junction fails to match germline, which may point to a read error. This chain connects TRBV20-1 to TRBJ2-1, with 7 bases identical to TRBD1. Germline V gives CDR1 DFQATT, CDR2 SNEGSKA (reference sequence). CDR3 length: 13 amino acids. CDR3 in amino acids: CSDRGQGVNEQFF. The CDR3 nucleotides read TGCAGTGATAGAGGCCAGGGGGTCAATGAGCAGTTCTTC.

This clonotype is a singleton in its sample. The V call is TRBV6-2 or TRBV6-3, the J call TRBJ2-6, with 8 bases lining up with TRBD1. Germline V lookup: CDR1 MNHEY, CDR2 SVGEGT. V gave up 6 bases and J gave up 0 bases; unmatched junction bases: 19. The CDR3 covers 21 residues. The CDR3 spells CASSFLSDRGRIYSGANVLTF. CDR3 DNA: TGTGCCAGCAGCTTCTTATCAGACAGGGGACGAATATACTCTGGGGCCAACGTCCTGACTTTC.

This clonotype was picked up a small number of times. The rearrangement joins TRBV7-3 to TRBJ2-3; 14 bases line up with TRBD2. This CDR3 contains 17 residues. V shed 3 bases, J shed 5 bases, and the junction held 7 bases outside the gene matches. The germline V gene encodes CDR1 SGHTA and CDR2 FQGTGA. Here the CDR3 DNA reads TGTGCCAGCAGCTTTGGGACTAGCGGGAGAAGAGGAGATACGCAGTATTTT. This translates into CASSFGTSGRRGDTQYF.

The J gene is TRBJ1-5, the V gene TRBV29-1; D may be TRBD1 (5 bases). The CDR3 has 12 amino acids. V lost 6 bases and J 4 bases, leaving 10 bases between the germline ends. From germline, CDR1 is SQVTM and CDR2 ANQGSEA. CDR3 region: CSVRDLNQPQHF. In DNA form, the CDR3 reads TGCAGCGTAAGGGACTTGAATCAGCCCCAGCATTTT.